One sample yielded the 3 T cell receptor beta chains listed below, sequenced in a study of neurological immune-mediated disorders. TCRdb itself ran the 5' RACE reads through MiXCR, one entry per CDR3 protein. The table has about 60,000 distinct CDR3 sequences, around 10% seen once. Described time point: longitudinal time-point 2. The sample consisted of PBMCs. The receptors were gathered from a young man in good health.

This clonotype was found many times. The chain uses TRBV9 and TRBJ2-1, with D perhaps given as TRBD1 or TRBD2 (5 bases each). The germline V gene encodes CDR1 SGDLS and CDR2 YYNGEE. The length of the CDR3 is 14 residues. V was cut by 3 bases and J by 4 bases, with 11 bases left in between. The CDR3 reads CASSERGKYNEQFF. CDR3 DNA sequence: TGTGCCAGCAGCGAACGGGGCAAATACAATGAGCAGTTCTTC.

This clonotype was seen ten or more times. The chain combines TRBV7-3 with TRBJ2-7; D is uncertain. The CDR3 is made up of 13 amino acids. The V and J ends lost 1 base and 2 bases respectively, with 6 bases between them. In germline, CDR1 is SGHTA, CDR2 FQGTGA. CDR3 nucleotide sequence: TGTGCCAGCAGCTTAAGAGAGACCTACGAGCAGTACTTC. It translates to CASSLRETYEQYF.

Ten or more counts support this clonotype. V gene TRBV7-3 combines with J gene TRBJ1-2; 8 nucleotides align to TRBD1. V lost 5 bases and J lost 4; bases outside the gene matches: 15. Germline assignment: CDR1 SGHTA and CDR2 FQGTGA. This CDR3 region has 17 residues. CDR3 sequence reads: CASSLTAEQGAFYGYTF. In DNA form, the CDR3 reads TGTGCCAGCAGCCTCACCGCGGAGCAGGGGGCCTTCTATGGCTACACCTTC.